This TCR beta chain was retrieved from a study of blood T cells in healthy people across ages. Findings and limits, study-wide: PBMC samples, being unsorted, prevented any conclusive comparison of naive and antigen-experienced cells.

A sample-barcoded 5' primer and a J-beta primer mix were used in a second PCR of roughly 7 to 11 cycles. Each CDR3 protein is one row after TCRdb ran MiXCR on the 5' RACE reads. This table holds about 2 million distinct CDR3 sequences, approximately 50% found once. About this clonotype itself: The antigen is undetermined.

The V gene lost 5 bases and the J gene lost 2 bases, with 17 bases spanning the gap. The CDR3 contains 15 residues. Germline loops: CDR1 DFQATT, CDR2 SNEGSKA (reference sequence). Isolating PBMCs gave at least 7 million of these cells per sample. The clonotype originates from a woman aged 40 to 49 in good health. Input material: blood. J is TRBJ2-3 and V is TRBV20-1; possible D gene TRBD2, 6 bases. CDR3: CSACRFGGNTDTQYF. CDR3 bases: TGCAGTGCTTGTAGATTTGGGGGGAACACAGATACGCAGTATTTT.